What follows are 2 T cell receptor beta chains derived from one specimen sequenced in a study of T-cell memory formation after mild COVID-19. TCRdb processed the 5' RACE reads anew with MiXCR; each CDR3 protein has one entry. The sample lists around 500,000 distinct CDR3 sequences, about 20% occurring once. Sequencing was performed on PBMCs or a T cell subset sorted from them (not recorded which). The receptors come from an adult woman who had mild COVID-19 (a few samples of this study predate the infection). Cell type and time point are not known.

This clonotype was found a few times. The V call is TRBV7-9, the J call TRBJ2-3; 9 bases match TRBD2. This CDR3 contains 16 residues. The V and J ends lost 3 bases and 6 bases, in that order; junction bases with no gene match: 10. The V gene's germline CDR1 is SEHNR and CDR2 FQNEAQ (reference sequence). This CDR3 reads CASSFSPGLALDTQYF. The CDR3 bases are TGTGCCAGCAGCTTCAGCCCGGGACTAGCATTGGATACGCAGTATTTT.

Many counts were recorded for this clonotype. CDR3 residues: CASSQDRGGATEAFF. Written as DNA, the CDR3 is TGCGCCAGCAGCCAAGATCGGGGCGGGGCCACTGAAGCTTTCTTT. This sequence joins TRBV4-1 and TRBJ1-1, with D maybe TRBD1 (5 bases). The V gene lost 0 bases and the J gene lost 4 bases, with 12 bases spanning the gap. The germline gives CDR1 MGHRA, CDR2 YSYEKL. The CDR3 totals 15 residues.